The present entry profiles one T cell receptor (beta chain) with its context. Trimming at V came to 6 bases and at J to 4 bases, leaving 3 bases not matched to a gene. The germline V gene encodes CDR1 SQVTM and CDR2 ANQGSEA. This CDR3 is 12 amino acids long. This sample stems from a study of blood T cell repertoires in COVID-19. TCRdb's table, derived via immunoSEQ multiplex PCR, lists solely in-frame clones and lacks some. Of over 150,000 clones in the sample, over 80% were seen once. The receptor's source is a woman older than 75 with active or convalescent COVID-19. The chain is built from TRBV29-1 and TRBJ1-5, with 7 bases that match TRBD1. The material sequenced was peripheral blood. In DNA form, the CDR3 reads TGCAGCGTGGGACAGACAAATCAGCCCCAGCATTTT. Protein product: CSVGQTNQPQHF.